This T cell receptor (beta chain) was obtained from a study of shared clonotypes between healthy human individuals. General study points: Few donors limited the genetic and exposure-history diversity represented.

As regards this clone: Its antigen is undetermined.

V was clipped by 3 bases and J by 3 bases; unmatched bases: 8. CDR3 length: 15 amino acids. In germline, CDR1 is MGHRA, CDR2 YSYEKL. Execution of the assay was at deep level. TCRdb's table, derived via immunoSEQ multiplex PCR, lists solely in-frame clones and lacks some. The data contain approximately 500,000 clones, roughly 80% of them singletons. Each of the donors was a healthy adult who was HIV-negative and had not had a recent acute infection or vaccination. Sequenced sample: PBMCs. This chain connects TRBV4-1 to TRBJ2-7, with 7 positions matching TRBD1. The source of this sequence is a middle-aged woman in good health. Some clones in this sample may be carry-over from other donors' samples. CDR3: CASSHRQGYYYEQYF. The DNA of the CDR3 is TGCGCCAGCAGCCACCGACAGGGCTACTACTACGAGCAGTACTTC.